This section outlines one T cell receptor (beta chain) sequence together with its context. Primers: 60 Vbeta forward and 13 Jbeta reverse. Some clones are missing from TCRdb's copy, which holds only in-frame ones; the method was immunoSEQ multiplex PCR. The table shows 60,000 to 75,000 clones, with around 74% occurring only once. This sample was included in a study of cytomegalovirus exposure and HLA in healthy donors. Overall study context: Out of approximately 170 million T cells, an earlier analysis found about 120 million unique TCR beta sequences in total. Membership in the Caucasian-associated ancestry cluster was found for 81% of approximately 400 genotyped donors.

From germline, CDR1 is SGHDT and CDR2 YYEEEE. CDR3 size: 15 residues. Trimming took 4 bases from V and 11 from J; bases not matched to a gene: 16. Sequencing input: PBMCs. The receptor's source is a woman in her twenties or thirties in good health and CMV-seropositive. V gene TRBV5-6 combines with J gene TRBJ1-1, with 8 bases lining up with TRBD1. The CDR3 DNA is TGTGCCAGCAGCACGATGGGTGGACAGGGAGGAATGGCTTTCTTT. Translation gives CASSTMGGQGGMAFF. Based on the CDR3 plus reference TRBV5-6 and TRBJ1-1, the full variable domain is DAGVTQSPTHLIKTRGQQVTLRCSPKSGHDTVSWYQQALGQGPQFIFQYYEEEERQRGNFPDRFSGHQFPNYSSELNVNALLLGDSALYLCASSTMGGQGGMAFFGQGTRLTVV.